This TCR beta chain was recorded in a study of identical twins. The V gene end was trimmed by 6 bases and the J gene end by 4 bases; junction bases not matched to a gene: 12. The CDR3 is made up of 16 amino acids. The V gene's germline CDR1 is MGHDK and CDR2 SYGVNS. Template switching, a step in the protocol, added a universal primer site, and cDNA carried unique molecular identifiers. TCRdb passed the 5' RACE reads through MiXCR, listing each CDR3 protein once. This table has approximately 230,000 distinct CDR3 sequences, around 6.5% appearing once. In its sample, this clonotype was seen a few times. These data were also filed under a second study, of T cells expressing NK-cell markers. According to that study: Sorted CD3+CD56+NKG2C+, CD3+CD56+NKG2C- and CD3+CD56-NKG2C+ T-cell subsets were beta-chain profiled. The dominant NKG2C+ clonotypes represented about 1.0-7.0% of CD8+ T cells in five to seven donors.

The V gene is TRBV25-1, the J gene TRBJ2-7; TRBD1 matches at 10 bases. The sample consisted of CD8+ T cells sorted from blood. This TCR came from a young woman in good health. This CDR3 is CASSRRVGQGVYEQYF. The CDR3 bases are TGTGCCAGCAGCAGAAGGGTAGGACAGGGGGTTTACGAGCAGTACTTC.